Shown below are 22 T cell receptor beta chains from a single sample sequenced in a study of T cells in Graves' hyperthyroidism and ophthalmopathy. Amplification yielded TCR beta CDR3 regions, with RNA transcripts as the source. First-round RT-PCR of the TCR CDR3 relied on the HTBI primer set. TCRdb ran MiXCR on the multiplex PCR reads and lists one entry per CDR3 protein. This table holds 540,000 or so distinct CDR3 sequences, around 45% found once. Sequences were obtained from peripheral blood or thyroid tissue (not recorded which). Receptor source: an adult woman with Graves' disease, either hyperthyroidism or ophthalmopathy (not recorded which).

The chain links TRBV7-3 to TRBJ2-2, with 7 bases aligning to TRBD2. Germline assignment: CDR1 SGHTA and CDR2 FQGTGA. The CDR3 length is 14 residues. V was pared by 1 base and J by 8 bases, with 4 bases of the junction left unmatched. The CDR3 nucleotides are TGTGCCAGCAGCTTAAGCCTAGCGGCAGGGGAGCTGTTTTTT. Amino acids: CASSLSLAAGELFF. Full variable domain (rest looked up from reference TRBV7-3 and TRBJ2-2): GAGVSQTPSNKVTEKGKYVELRCDPISGHTALYWYRQSLGQGPEFLIYFQGTGAADDSGLPNDRFFAVRPEGSVSTLKIQRTERGDSAVYLCASSLSLAAGELFFGEGSRLTVL.

This clonotype was seen ten or more times. The V gene is TRBV6-6, the J gene TRBJ1-6, with D uncertain. Germline assignment: CDR1 MNHNY and CDR2 SVGAGI (reference sequence). The CDR3 extends over 12 amino acids. V lost 7 bases and J lost 10, with 11 bases in between. In DNA form, the CDR3 reads TGTGCCAGCACCCCCTCCAAATCACCCCTCCACTTT. Amino acid sequence: CASTPSKSPLHF.

This clonotype was found many times. The chain is built from TRBV20-1 and TRBJ2-7, with TRBD2 matching 7 bases. This CDR3 is 15 amino acids long. Germline V lookup: CDR1 DFQATT, CDR2 SNEGSKA (reference sequence). Losses at the gene ends were 4 bases for V and 3 bases for J; bases not matched to a gene: 12. The CDR3 sequence: CSATRGRGGVYEQYF. The DNA for the CDR3 is TGCAGTGCTACCCGGGGTCGGGGAGGGGTCTACGAGCAGTACTTC.

J is TRBJ2-7 and V is TRBV15; 10 positions match TRBD2. Trimming removed 3 bases from V and 3 bases from J; junction bases left unmatched: 8. The CDR3 length is 16 residues. The germline gives CDR1 LNHNV, CDR2 YYDKDF (reference sequence). CDR3 residues: CATSSQAASGGYEQYF. The DNA of the CDR3 is TGTGCCACCAGCAGCCAAGCGGCTAGCGGGGGCTACGAGCAGTACTTC. The whole variable domain, filled in from reference TRBV15 and TRBJ2-7, reads DAMVIQNPRYQVTQFGKPVTLSCSQTLNHNVMYWYQQKSSQAPKLLFHYYDKDFNNEADTPDNFQSRRPNTSFCFLDIRSPGLGDTAMYLCATSSQAASGGYEQYFGPGTRLTVT.

The chain couples TRBV28 to TRBJ2-2; D ambiguous. The CDR3 has 15 amino acids. Trimming removed 4 bases from V and 2 bases from J, with 11 bases in between. Germline lookup yields CDR1 MDHEN and CDR2 SYDVKM. CDR3 region: CASSSALSNTGELFF. The CDR3 region has the DNA TGTGCCAGCAGTTCCGCCTTAAGTAACACCGGGGAGCTGTTTTTT.

This clonotype was recorded many times. The V call is TRBV28, the J call TRBJ2-7; TRBD1 agrees at 7 bases. The length of the CDR3 is 13 residues. CDR1 is MDHEN, CDR2 SYDVKM, per germline. V lost 6 bases and J lost 7; bases outside the gene matches: 9. The chain's CDR3 is CASRDQGDGEQYF. The CDR3 DNA sequence: TGTGCCAGCAGGGATCAGGGGGACGGGGAGCAGTACTTC.

CDR3 in DNA: TGTGCCAGCAGCTTACACTCCCCGTTGAGGGACAGCGCAGATACGCAGTATTTT. Amino acids: CASSLHSPLRDSADTQYF. The chain recombines TRBV11-2 with TRBJ2-3; TRBD1 matches at 7 bases. Germline V gene data show CDR1 as SGHAT and CDR2 as FQNNGV. This CDR3 spans 18 amino acids. V dropped 2 bases and J dropped 4; count of bases not matched to a gene: 15.

This clonotype was seen only once. The CDR3 DNA is TGTGCCAGCAGCTACGGACCCCGGGGGGTGTACGAGCAGTACTTC. Translated: CASSYGPRGVYEQYF. The chain carries TRBV7-8 and TRBJ2-7, with 7 nucleotides matching TRBD2. With V trimmed by 4 bases and J by 4 bases, 10 bases remained unmatched. The length of the CDR3 is 15 residues. Germline V gives CDR1 SGHVS, CDR2 FQNEAQ.

Many counts were recorded for this clonotype. The genes are TRBV19 and TRBJ1-5; the D gene is possibly TRBD1 (5 bases). Germline V gene sequence: CDR1 LNHDA, CDR2 SQIVND (reference sequence). The CDR3 sequence is 14 residues long. Deletions cut 3 bases from V and 6 bases from J, with 12 bases between. The CDR3 loop is CASSITGWGQPQHF. The CDR3 DNA is TGTGCCAGTAGTATTACAGGTTGGGGTCAGCCCCAGCATTTT.

Many counts were recorded for this clonotype. This rearrangement joins TRBV6-5 to TRBJ1-4; D call uncertain. Germline-derived CDR1 and CDR2 are MNHEY and SVGAGI. The V end lost 5 bases, the J end lost 2 bases, and 9 bases lay between the germline ends. This CDR3 is built from 14 residues. CDR3 coding DNA: TGTGCCAGCAGTCGAACTAGGACTAATGAAAAACTGTTTTTT. The encoded protein is CASSRTRTNEKLFF.

At least ten counts were recorded for this clonotype. The V gene is TRBV3-1, the J gene TRBJ1-1; D is ambiguous. The CDR3 extends over 12 amino acids. Germline V gives CDR1 LGHDT, CDR2 YNNKEL (reference sequence). The germline V and J ends were trimmed by 4 bases and 9 bases, with 12 bases remaining between them. The CDR3: CASSPATSKAFF. CDR3 DNA: TGTGCCAGCAGCCCAGCAACAAGTAAAGCTTTCTTT.

The chain links TRBV2 to TRBJ1-2; 7 bases line up with TRBD1. Germline V gives CDR1 SNHLY, CDR2 FYNNEI. This CDR3 has 11 amino acids. Losses at the gene ends were 4 bases for V and 12 bases for J; bases not matched to a gene: 5. Here the CDR3 DNA reads TGTGCCAGCAGTGTACAGGGGATGAACACCTTC. Amino acid sequence: CASSVQGMNTF.

V and J are TRBV7-9 and TRBJ2-7; 11 positions agree with TRBD1. Germline V CDR1 and CDR2: SEHNR, FQNEAQ (reference sequence). Germline trimming cut 4 bases from V and 6 bases from J; bases unmatched to any gene: 8. This CDR3 has 15 residues. The CDR3 DNA is TGTGCCAGCAGCTCCGGACAGGGGGCTTCAGGCGAGCAGTACTTC. Residues: CASSSGQGASGEQYF.

This clonotype was seen at least ten times. The chain is built from TRBV4-1 and TRBJ1-1, with a possible D match to TRBD1 (6 bases). This CDR3 comprises 15 residues. The germline CDR1 and CDR2 sequences are MGHRA and YSYEKL. Trimming took 4 bases from V and 11 from J, leaving 23 bases between them. In DNA form, the CDR3 reads TGCGCCAGCAGCCCCTATAGGAAGGGACACCCGACGGCTTTCTTT. Protein sequence: CASSPYRKGHPTAFF.

The chain couples TRBV10-2 to TRBJ1-1, with unresolved D. Germline lookup yields CDR1 WSHSY and CDR2 SAAADI. V was cut by 7 bases and J by 1 base, with 13 bases left in between. CDR3 length: 14 residues. CDR3 loop: CASKMNAPNTEAFF. CDR3 bases: TGCGCCAGCAAGATGAACGCTCCGAACACTGAAGCTTTCTTT.

This clonotype has a single count. It is unclear where the CDR3 begins or ends on the DNA, so no DNA is shown, and the CDR3 is as TCRdb lists it. The genes are TRBV2 and TRBJ1-5; the DNA was not compared with TRBD1, the D call given in the table. Germline V CDR1 and CDR2: SNHLY, FYNNEI. The CDR3 has 18 residues if both end residues are counted. This chain's CDR3 is CASRSEGHLFFGSGTQHF.

This clonotype occurred many times. This chain connects TRBV10-2 to TRBJ2-5, with D hard to call. Per the germline V gene, CDR1 is WSHSY and CDR2 is SAAADI. CDR3 length: 12 amino acids. V was cut by 2 bases and J by 5 bases, with 6 bases left in between. The CDR3 DNA reads as TGCGCCAGCAGTGAGCGGGTGGAGACCCAGTACTTC. As protein: CASSERVETQYF.

The rearrangement joins TRBV5-1 to TRBJ1-2, with a weak D call TRBD1 (5 bases). Germline assignment: CDR1 SGHRS and CDR2 YFSETQ. This CDR3 comprises 14 residues. Trimming took off 3 bases at V and 4 bases at J, with 13 bases between the two ends. Here the CDR3 DNA reads TGCGCCAGCAGCTCGACCGGGACTGTCTATGGCTACACCTTC. It specifies CASSSTGTVYGYTF.

On this clonotype itself: The conserved closing phenylalanine or tryptophan is absent in this CDR3, likely reflecting a read error. It is unclear where the CDR3 begins or ends on the DNA, so no DNA is shown, and the CDR3 is as TCRdb lists it. The chain joins TRBV12-3 or TRBV12-4 to TRBJ1-4; the table's D call, TRBD1, has no DNA check behind it. Counting both end residues, the CDR3 totals 10 amino acids. CDR3: CASSQAGGDY.

The table lists this clonotype with a few counts. The rearrangement uses TRBV29-1 and TRBJ2-2; 8 positions agree with TRBD1. The CDR3 length is 13 residues. The junction had 2 bases not matched to a gene; V was cut back by 6 bases and J by 2 bases. Germline V CDR1 and CDR2: SQVTM, ANQGSEA. The CDR3 DNA reads TGCAGCGTGGACAGGGCCAACACCGGGGAGCTGTTTTTT. It is translated as CSVDRANTGELFF.

This clonotype was found many times. V and J are TRBV27 and TRBJ1-6, with 7 bases matching TRBD1. The V gene's germline CDR1 is MNHEY and CDR2 SMNVEV (reference sequence). V trimming: 6 bases; J trimming: 8 bases; junction bases outside the gene matches: 1. The CDR3 length is 12 residues. For the CDR3, the DNA is TGTGCCAGCAGAGACAGGGATTCACCCCTCCACTTT. It specifies CASRDRDSPLHF.

This clonotype was observed many times. The rearrangement joins TRBV20-1 to TRBJ2-5; D gene ambiguous. There are 13 residues in the CDR3. CDR1 and CDR2 from the germline V gene are DFQATT and SNEGSKA (reference sequence). V lost 4 bases and J lost 4, with 13 bases in between. The CDR3 here is CSANRQGRETQYF. The CDR3 DNA is TGCAGTGCTAATCGACAAGGGCGAGAGACCCAGTACTTC.